Listed below are T cell receptor beta chains from one sample, sequenced in a study of blood T cell repertoires in COVID-19. Clones were read by immunoSEQ multiplex PCR, and TCRdb kept only the in-frame ones, dropping some. Of about 170,000 clones in the sample, over 75% were seen once. The sample consisted of peripheral blood. These TCRs come from a man aged 60-69 years who had recovered from COVID-19. Both conserved end residues are part of each CDR3. A D gene is named only where the DNA matches it firmly. Not every row has a clone size; where given, it reads once, few, many or a size class.

cdr3_aa | cdr3_nt | v_call | d_call | clone_size | j_call
CASSLELQGEGTQYF | TGTGCCAGCAGCTTGGAGTTACAGGGGGAAGGGACCCAGTACTTC | TRBV5-4 | TRBD1 | - | TRBJ2-5
CASSRQGRNQPQHF | TGTGCCAGCAGCCGACAGGGCCGAAATCAGCCCCAGCATTTT | TRBV3-1/TRBV3-2 | TRBD1 | - | TRBJ1-5
CASSLTGQSGYTF | TGTGCCAGCAGTCTGACCGGACAGTCCGGCTACACCTTC | TRBV27 | - | few | TRBJ1-2
CASSPGGAYEQYF | TGCGCCAGCAGCCCCGGGGGGGCCTACGAGCAGTACTTC | TRBV5-1 | TRBD2 | - | TRBJ2-7
CASSHGTSGNTIYF | TGTGCCAGCAGCCACGGTACCTCTGGAAACACCATATATTTT | TRBV4-2 | - | - | TRBJ1-3
CASSSWTSGGYNEQFF | TGTGCCAGCAGCTCGTGGACTAGCGGGGGTTACAATGAGCAGTTCTTC | TRBV11-1 | TRBD2 | - | TRBJ2-1
CASSIGKRNEQFF | TGTGCCAGTAGTATAGGGAAGAGGAATGAGCAGTTCTTC | TRBV19 | - | - | TRBJ2-1
CASSFQIAGGHVDTQYF | TGTGCCAGCAGCTTCCAAATAGCGGGGGGGCATGTAGATACGCAGTATTTT | TRBV7-6 | TRBD2 | - | TRBJ2-3
CASSYGANAYNEQFF | TGTGCCAGCAGTTACGGGGCCAACGCTTACAATGAGCAGTTCTTC | TRBV6-5 | - | - | TRBJ2-1
CASSLQVMNTEAFF | TGCGCCAGCAGCCTACAGGTCATGAACACTGAAGCTTTCTTT | TRBV5-1 | - | - | TRBJ1-1
CASNEPGTAYGYTF | TGTGCCAGCAACGAACCCGGGACAGCATATGGCTACACCTTC | TRBV6-5 | TRBD1 | - | TRBJ1-2
CASSLRRGDTQYF | TGTGCCAGCAGCTTGCGCAGGGGGGATACGCAGTATTTT | TRBV11-2 | TRBD1 | - | TRBJ2-3
CAWSAGAGDNSPLHF | TGTGCCTGGAGTGCTGGCGCGGGGGATAATTCACCCCTCCACTTT | TRBV30 | - | - | TRBJ1-6
CASKGTGVHEQYF | TGTGCCAGCAAGGGGACAGGGGTGCACGAGCAGTACTTC | TRBV12-3/TRBV12-4 | TRBD1 | once | TRBJ2-7
CASSLVVGGSYGYTF | TGTGCCAGCAGCCTGGTTGTGGGGGGAAGCTATGGCTACACCTTC | TRBV5-4 | - | - | TRBJ1-2
CASSLQGTNEKLFF | TGTGCCAGCAGCTTACAGGGAACTAATGAAAAACTGTTTTTT | TRBV5-4 | - | - | TRBJ1-4
CASSFSRLGYTF | TGCGCCAGCAGCTTTAGCCGCCTTGGCTACACCTTC | TRBV5-1 | - | - | TRBJ1-2
CASSLLRGLSSTDTQYF | TGTGCCAGCAGCCTCTTAAGGGGCCTATCTAGCACAGATACGCAGTATTTT | TRBV11-2 | - | - | TRBJ2-3
CASSLKSSGANVLTF | TGCGCCAGCAGCTTAAAGAGCTCTGGGGCCAACGTCCTGACTTTC | TRBV5-1 | - | - | TRBJ2-6
CASSFGTGRDEQYF | TGTGCCAGCAGCTTCGGGACAGGGAGGGATGAGCAGTACTTC | TRBV5-4 | TRBD1 | - | TRBJ2-7
CASAREGGGTDTQYF | TGTGCCAGCGCCCGCGAGGGGGGGGGCACAGATACGCAGTATTTT | TRBV5-4 | - | - | TRBJ2-3
CASSLRDSSNQPQHF | TGTGCCAGCAGCTTAAGGGACAGCAGCAATCAGCCCCAGCATTTT | TRBV7-2 | TRBD1 | - | TRBJ1-5
CAITSDGSGGGYTF | TGTGCCATCACCTCAGACGGGAGTGGAGGGGGCTACACCTTC | TRBV10-3 | - | - | TRBJ1-2
CASSLGGNSPLHF | TGTGCCAGCAGCTTAGGAGGAAATTCACCCCTCCACTTT | TRBV11-3 | - | - | TRBJ1-6
CASSPGQGKNIQYF | TGTGCCAGCAGCCCCGGACAGGGTAAAAACATTCAGTACTTC | TRBV11-3 | TRBD1 | - | TRBJ2-4
CASSINPGRMNTEAFF | TGTGCCAGTAGTATAAATCCCGGGAGGATGAACACTGAAGCTTTCTTT | TRBV19 | - | - | TRBJ1-1
CAIRQGTNEKLFF | TGTGCCATCAGGCAGGGAACTAATGAAAAACTGTTTTTT | TRBV10-3 | - | - | TRBJ1-4
CASSLAGGRGPAGEQYF | TGTGCCAGCAGCTTAGCGGGGGGGCGGGGGCCCGCCGGAGAGCAGTACTTC | TRBV7-6 | - | - | TRBJ2-7
CASSGLVNSPEQFF | TGTGCCAGCTCGGGGTTAGTAAACAGTCCTGAGCAGTTCTTC | TRBV7-2 | - | - | TRBJ2-1
CAWSAGGTGLIYTF | TGTGCCTGGAGTGCGGGGGGGACAGGGTTAATCTACACCTTC | TRBV30 | TRBD1 | - | TRBJ1-2
CASSLAGSFSIRAFF | TGTGCCAGCAGCTTGGCAGGGTCTTTCTCTATCAGAGCTTTCTTT | TRBV7-8 | - | once | TRBJ1-1
CASSPLVEAGRAFF | TGTGCCAGCTCACCTTTGGTTGAAGCAGGGCGCGCTTTCTTT | TRBV18 | - | - | TRBJ1-1
CASSLVGGSSYNSPLHF | TGTGCCAGCAGCCTGGTGGGGGGGAGCTCCTATAATTCACCCCTCCACTTT | TRBV7-8 | - | - | TRBJ1-6
CAWSPPGQGERKTQYF | TGTGCCTGGAGTCCACCGGGACAGGGAGAAAGAAAGACCCAGTACTTC | TRBV30 | TRBD1 | - | TRBJ2-5
CAWSVAGGNQPQHF | TGTGCCTGGAGTGTGGCCGGGGGCAATCAGCCCCAGCATTTT | TRBV30 | - | - | TRBJ1-5
CATSRESLDYEQYF | TGTGCCACCAGCAGAGAAAGCCTCGACTACGAGCAGTACTTC | TRBV15 | - | - | TRBJ2-7
CASSQDVADTQYF | TGCGCCAGCAGCCAAGATGTAGCAGATACGCAGTATTTT | TRBV4-3 | - | - | TRBJ2-3
CAWSVPGDGYTF | TGTGCCTGGAGTGTACCCGGAGATGGCTACACCTTC | TRBV30 | - | - | TRBJ1-2
CASSFGGSSGANVLTF | TGCGCCAGCAGCTTCGGCGGTTCGTCTGGGGCCAACGTCCTGACTTTC | TRBV5-1 | - | - | TRBJ2-6
CASSLDPTGSNEKLFF | TGTGCCAGCAGCTTGGACCCGACAGGGAGTAATGAAAAACTGTTTTTT | TRBV5-4 | TRBD1 | - | TRBJ1-4
CASFVGQPTNYGYTF | TGTGCCAGCTTTGTGGGGCAGCCAACTAACTATGGCTACACCTTC | TRBV19 | - | once | TRBJ1-2
CASRIQGLEAFF | TGTGCCAGCAGGATACAAGGACTCGAAGCTTTCTTT | TRBV28 | - | - | TRBJ1-1
CASSPQTGTYNEQFF | TGTGCCAGCAGTCCCCAGACAGGGACCTACAATGAGCAGTTCTTC | TRBV2 | TRBD1 | - | TRBJ2-1
CASSSNGLAGTDTQYF | TGCGCCAGCAGCTCGAATGGACTAGCGGGCACAGATACGCAGTATTTT | TRBV5-1 | TRBD2 | - | TRBJ2-3
CASSVSGGTSGGRVQETQYF | TGTGCCAGCAGCGTATCTGGCGGAACTAGCGGGGGGAGAGTTCAAGAGACCCAGTACTTC | TRBV9 | TRBD2 | - | TRBJ2-5
CASSQDLRDFGELFF | TGTGCCAGCAGCCAAGATCTGAGGGACTTCGGGGAGCTGTTTTTT | TRBV3-1/TRBV3-2 | - | - | TRBJ2-2
CASSPASGGTYTQYF | TGTGCCAGCAGCCCCGCTAGCGGGGGAACTTATACGCAGTATTTT | TRBV7-3 | TRBD2 | - | TRBJ2-3
CASSPGTGSPEAFF | TGTGCCAGCAGCCCCGGGACAGGGTCCCCTGAAGCTTTCTTT | TRBV7-2 | TRBD1 | - | TRBJ1-1
CASSLFRDQPQHF | TGTGCCAGCAGTTTATTCAGGGATCAGCCCCAGCATTTT | TRBV27 | - | - | TRBJ1-5
CASSLLGGEFYGYTF | TGTGCCAGCAGCCTTTTGGGGGGGGAGTTCTACGGCTACACCTTC | TRBV3-1/TRBV3-2 | - | - | TRBJ1-2
CASSRTVNTEAFF | TGTGCCAGCAGCCGTACAGTGAACACTGAAGCTTTCTTT | TRBV3-1/TRBV3-2 | - | few | TRBJ1-1
CASSLERQGWSPRSTEAFF | TGTGCCAGCAGCTTGGAGAGACAGGGATGGTCGCCACGGAGCACTGAAGCTTTCTTT | TRBV5-5 | TRBD1 | few | TRBJ1-1
CASSPGASGMGTDTQYF | TGTGCCAGCTCACCAGGGGCTAGCGGTATGGGCACAGATACGCAGTATTTT | TRBV18 | TRBD2 | - | TRBJ2-3
CASSQEEVGGSPLHF | TGCGCCAGCAGCCAAGAAGAGGTGGGGGGTTCACCCCTCCACTTT | TRBV4-1 | - | few | TRBJ1-6
CASSTERGPGETQYF | TGTGCCAGTAGTACCGAGCGGGGGCCCGGGGAGACCCAGTACTTC | TRBV19 | TRBD2 | once | TRBJ2-5
CASSNMGTGRETQYF | TGTGCCAGTAGTAACATGGGTACGGGGAGGGAGACCCAGTACTTC | TRBV19 | - | - | TRBJ2-5
CSVHGRRRGTEAFF | TGCAGCGTTCACGGACGGCGAAGGGGCACTGAAGCTTTCTTT | TRBV29-1 | - | - | TRBJ1-1
CASSRPGGYTF | TGTGCCAGCAGCAGGCCAGGGGGCTACACCTTC | TRBV21-1 | - | - | TRBJ1-2
CSASPLGRLETQYF | TGCAGTGCTAGTCCCTTGGGCCGCCTAGAGACCCAGTACTTC | TRBV20-1 | - | - | TRBJ2-5